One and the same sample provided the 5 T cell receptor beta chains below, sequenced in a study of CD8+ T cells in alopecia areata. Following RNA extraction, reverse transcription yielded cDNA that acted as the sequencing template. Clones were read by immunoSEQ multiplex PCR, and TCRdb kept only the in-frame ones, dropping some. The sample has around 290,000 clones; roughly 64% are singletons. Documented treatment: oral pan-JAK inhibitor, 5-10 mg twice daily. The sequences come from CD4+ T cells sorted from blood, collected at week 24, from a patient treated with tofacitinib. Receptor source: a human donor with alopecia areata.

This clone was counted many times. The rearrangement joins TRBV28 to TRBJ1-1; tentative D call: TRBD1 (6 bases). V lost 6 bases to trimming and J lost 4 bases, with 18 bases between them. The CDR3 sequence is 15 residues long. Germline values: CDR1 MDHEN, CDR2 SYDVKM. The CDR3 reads CASRPQQGAGTEAFF. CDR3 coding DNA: TGTGCCAGCAGGCCTCAACAGGGTGCGGGCACTGAAGCTTTCTTT.

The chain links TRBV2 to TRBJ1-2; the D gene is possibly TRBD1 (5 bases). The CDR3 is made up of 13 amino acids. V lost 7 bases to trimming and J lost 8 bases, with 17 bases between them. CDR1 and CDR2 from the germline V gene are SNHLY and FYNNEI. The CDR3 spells CASKMEEGIGYTF. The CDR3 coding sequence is TGTGCCAGCAAGATGGAGGAGGGGATCGGCTACACCTTC.

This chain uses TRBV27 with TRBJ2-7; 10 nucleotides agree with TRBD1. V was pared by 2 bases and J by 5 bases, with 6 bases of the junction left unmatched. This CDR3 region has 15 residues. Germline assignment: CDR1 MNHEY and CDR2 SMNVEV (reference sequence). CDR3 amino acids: CASSLTGQGHHEQYF. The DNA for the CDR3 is TGTGCCAGCAGTTTAACGGGACAGGGGCATCACGAGCAGTACTTC.

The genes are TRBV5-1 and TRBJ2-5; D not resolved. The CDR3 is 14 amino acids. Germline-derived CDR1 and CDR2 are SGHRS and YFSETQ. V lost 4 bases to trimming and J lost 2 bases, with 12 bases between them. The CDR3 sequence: CASSRSQSQETQYF. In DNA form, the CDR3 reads TGCGCCAGCAGCAGGTCACAGAGTCAAGAGACCCAGTACTTC. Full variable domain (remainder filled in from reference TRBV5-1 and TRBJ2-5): KAGVTQTPRYLIKTRGQQVTLSCSPISGHRSVSWYQQTPGQGLQFLFEYFSETQRNKGNFPGRFSGRQFSNSRSEMNVSTLELGDSALYLCASSRSQSQETQYFGPGTRLLVL.

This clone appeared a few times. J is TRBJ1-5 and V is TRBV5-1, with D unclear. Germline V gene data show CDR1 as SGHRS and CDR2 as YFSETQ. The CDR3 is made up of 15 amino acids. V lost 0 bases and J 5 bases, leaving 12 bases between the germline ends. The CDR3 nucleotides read TGCGCCAGCAGCTTGGAAGGAGTCATCCATCAGCCCCAGCATTTT. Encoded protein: CASSLEGVIHQPQHF.